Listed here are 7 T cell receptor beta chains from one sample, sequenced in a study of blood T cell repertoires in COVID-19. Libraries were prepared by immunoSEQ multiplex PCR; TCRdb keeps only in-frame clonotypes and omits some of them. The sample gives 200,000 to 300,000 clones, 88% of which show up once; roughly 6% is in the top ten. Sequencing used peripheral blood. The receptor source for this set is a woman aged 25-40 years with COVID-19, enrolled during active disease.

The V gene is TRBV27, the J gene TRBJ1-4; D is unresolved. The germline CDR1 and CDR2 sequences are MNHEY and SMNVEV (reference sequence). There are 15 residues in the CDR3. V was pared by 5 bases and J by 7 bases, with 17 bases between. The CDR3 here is CASSAPGLGAEKLFF. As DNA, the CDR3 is TGTGCCAGCAGTGCCCCCGGCTTGGGAGCTGAAAAACTGTTTTTT.

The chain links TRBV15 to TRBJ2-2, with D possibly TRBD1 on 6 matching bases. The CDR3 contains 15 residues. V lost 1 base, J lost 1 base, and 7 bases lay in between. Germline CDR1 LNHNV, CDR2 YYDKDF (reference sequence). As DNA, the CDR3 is TGTGCCACCAGCAGAGGAGGGGGGAACACCGGGGAGCTGTTTTTT. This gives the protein CATSRGGGNTGELFF.

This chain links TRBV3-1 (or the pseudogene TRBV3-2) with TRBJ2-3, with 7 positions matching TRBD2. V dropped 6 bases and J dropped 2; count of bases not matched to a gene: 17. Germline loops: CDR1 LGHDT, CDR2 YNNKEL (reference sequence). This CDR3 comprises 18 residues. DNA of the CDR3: TGTGCCAGCAGACCCTCACCGGGACTACATCATACCACAGATACGCAGTATTTT. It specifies CASRPSPGLHHTTDTQYF.

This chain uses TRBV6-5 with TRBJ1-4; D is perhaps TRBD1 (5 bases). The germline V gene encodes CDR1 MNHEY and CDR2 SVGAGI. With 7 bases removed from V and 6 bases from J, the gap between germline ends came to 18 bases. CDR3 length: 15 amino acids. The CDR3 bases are TGTGCCAGCACTTCCAGCGGGACTCAGGATGAAAAACTGTTTTTT. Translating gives CASTSSGTQDEKLFF.

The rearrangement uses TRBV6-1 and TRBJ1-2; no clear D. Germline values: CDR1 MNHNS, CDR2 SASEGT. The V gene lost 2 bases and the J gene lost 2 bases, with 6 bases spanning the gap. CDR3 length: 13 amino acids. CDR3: CASSEPGNYGYTF. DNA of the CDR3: TGTGCCAGCAGTGAACCAGGAAACTATGGCTACACCTTC.

The CDR3 protein is CASSINQPFGYTF. DNA of the CDR3: TGTGCCAGTAGCATCAATCAACCATTCGGCTACACCTTC. The chain recombines TRBV12-3 or TRBV12-4 with TRBJ1-2; D is undetermined. CDR3 length: 13 amino acids. With 9 bases removed from V and 8 bases from J, the gap between germline ends came to 19 bases.

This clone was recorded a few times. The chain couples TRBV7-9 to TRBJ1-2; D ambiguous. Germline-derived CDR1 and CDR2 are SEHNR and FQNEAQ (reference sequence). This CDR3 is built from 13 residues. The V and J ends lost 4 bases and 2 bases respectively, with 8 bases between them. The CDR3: CASSSYENYGYTF. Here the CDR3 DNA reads TGTGCCAGCAGCTCTTACGAGAACTATGGCTACACCTTC.